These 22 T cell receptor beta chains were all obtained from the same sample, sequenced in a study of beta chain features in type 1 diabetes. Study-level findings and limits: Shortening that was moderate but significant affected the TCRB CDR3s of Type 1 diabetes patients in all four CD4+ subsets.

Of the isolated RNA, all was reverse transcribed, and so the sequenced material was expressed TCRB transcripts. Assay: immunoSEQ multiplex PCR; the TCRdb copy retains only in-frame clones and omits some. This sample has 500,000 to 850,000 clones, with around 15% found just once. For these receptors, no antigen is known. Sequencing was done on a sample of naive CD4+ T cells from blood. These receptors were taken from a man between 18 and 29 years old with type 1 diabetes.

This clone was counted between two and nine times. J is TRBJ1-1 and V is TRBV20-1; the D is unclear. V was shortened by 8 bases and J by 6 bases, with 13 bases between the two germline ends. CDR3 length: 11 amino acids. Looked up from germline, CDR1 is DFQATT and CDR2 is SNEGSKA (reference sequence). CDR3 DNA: TGCAGTTCCCCCGGGCGGTCTGAAGCTTTCTTT. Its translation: CSSPGRSEAFF.

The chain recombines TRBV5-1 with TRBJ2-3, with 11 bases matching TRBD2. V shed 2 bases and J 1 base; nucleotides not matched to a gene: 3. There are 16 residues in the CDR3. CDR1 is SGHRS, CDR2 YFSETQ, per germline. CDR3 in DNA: TGCGCCAGCAGCTTTCGACTAGCGGGGCGCACAGATACGCAGTATTTT. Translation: CASSFRLAGRTDTQYF.

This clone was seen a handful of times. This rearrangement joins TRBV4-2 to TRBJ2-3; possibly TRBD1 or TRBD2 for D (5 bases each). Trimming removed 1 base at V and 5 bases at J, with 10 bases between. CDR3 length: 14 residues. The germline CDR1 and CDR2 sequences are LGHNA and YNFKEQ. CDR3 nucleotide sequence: TGTGCCAGCAGCCAAGGAGGGGAGCGAGATACGCAGTATTTT. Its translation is CASSQGGERDTQYF.

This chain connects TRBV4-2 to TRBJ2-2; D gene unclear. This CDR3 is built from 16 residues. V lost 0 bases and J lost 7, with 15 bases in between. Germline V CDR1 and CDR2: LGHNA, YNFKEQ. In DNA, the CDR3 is TGTGCCAGCAGCCAAGAAACGGCGACGGTAGTCGGGGAGCTGTTTTTT. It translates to CASSQETATVVGELFF.

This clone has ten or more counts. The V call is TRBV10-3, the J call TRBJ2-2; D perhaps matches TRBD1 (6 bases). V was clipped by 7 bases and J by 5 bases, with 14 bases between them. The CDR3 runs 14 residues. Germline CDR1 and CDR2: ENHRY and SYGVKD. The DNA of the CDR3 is TGTGCCATCACCCCCGGACAGACAACCGGGGAGCTGTTTTTT. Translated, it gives CAITPGQTTGELFF.

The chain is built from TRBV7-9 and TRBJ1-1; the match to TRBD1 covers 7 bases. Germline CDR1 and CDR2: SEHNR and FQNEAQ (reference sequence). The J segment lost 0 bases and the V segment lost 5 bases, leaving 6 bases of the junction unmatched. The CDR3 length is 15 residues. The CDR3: CASSPQGTMNTEAFF. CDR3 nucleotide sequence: TGTGCCAGCAGCCCACAGGGGACCATGAACACTGAAGCTTTCTTT. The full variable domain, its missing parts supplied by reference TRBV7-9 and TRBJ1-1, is DTGVSQNPRHKITKRGQNVTFRCDPISEHNRLYWYRQTLGQGPEFLTYFQNEAQLEKSRLLSDRFSAERPKGSFSTLEIQRTEQGDSAMYLCASSPQGTMNTEAFFGQGTRLTVV.

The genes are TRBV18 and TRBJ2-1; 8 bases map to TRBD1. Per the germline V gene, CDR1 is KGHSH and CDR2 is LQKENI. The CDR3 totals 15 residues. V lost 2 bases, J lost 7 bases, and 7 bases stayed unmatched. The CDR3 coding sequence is TGTGCCAGCTCACCAGGGACAGGTAGACGGAATGAGCAGTTCTTC. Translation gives CASSPGTGRRNEQFF.

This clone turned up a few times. The CDR3 protein is CASSPPGTGVSYTF. The DNA for the CDR3 is TGTGCCAGCAGCCCGCCCGGGACAGGGGTTAGCTACACCTTC. The chain combines TRBV14 with TRBJ1-2; TRBD1 aligns across 10 bases. V lost 4 bases, J lost 9 bases, and 8 bases stayed unmatched. Germline V lookup: CDR1 SGHDN, CDR2 FVKESK. This CDR3 contains 14 residues. The full variable domain, completed using reference TRBV14 and TRBJ1-2, is EAGVTQFPSHSVIEKGQTVTLRCDPISGHDNLYWYRRVMGKEIKFLLHFVKESKQDESGMPNNRFLAERTGGTYSTLKVQPAELEDSGVYFCASSPPGTGVSYTFGSGTRLTVV.

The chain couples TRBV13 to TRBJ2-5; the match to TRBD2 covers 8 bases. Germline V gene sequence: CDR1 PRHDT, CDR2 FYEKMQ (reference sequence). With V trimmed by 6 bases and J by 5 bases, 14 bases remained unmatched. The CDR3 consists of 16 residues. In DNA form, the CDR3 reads TGTGCCAGCAGAAGAAACTCCGGGACTAGAAGCGAGACCCAGTACTTC. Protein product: CASRRNSGTRSETQYF. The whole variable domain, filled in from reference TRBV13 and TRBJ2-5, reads AAGVIQSPRHLIKEKRETATLKCYPIPRHDTVYWYQQGPGQDPQFLISFYEKMQSDKGSIPDRFSAQQFSDYHSELNMSSLELGDSALYFCASRRNSGTRSETQYFGPGTRLLVL.

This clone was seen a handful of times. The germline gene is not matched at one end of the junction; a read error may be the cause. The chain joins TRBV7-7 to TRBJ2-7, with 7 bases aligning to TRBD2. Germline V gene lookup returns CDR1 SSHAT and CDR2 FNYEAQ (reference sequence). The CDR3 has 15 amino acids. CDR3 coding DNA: TGTGCTAGCAGCTTAGGGCTAGCGGACACCCACGAGCAGTACTTC. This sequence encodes CASSLGLADTHEQYF.

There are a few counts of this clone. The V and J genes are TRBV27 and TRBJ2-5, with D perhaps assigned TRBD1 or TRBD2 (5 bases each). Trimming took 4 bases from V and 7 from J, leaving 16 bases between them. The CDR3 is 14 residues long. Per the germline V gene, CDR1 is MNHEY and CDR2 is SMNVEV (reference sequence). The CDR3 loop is CASSSPWGPRTQYF. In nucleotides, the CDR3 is TGTGCCAGCAGTTCCCCCTGGGGACCTAGGACCCAGTACTTC.

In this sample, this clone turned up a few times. The CDR3 DNA sequence: TGTGCCAGCAGCCCCTTAGGAGGCTACACCTTC. This encodes CASSPLGGYTF. The V gene is TRBV7-9, the J gene TRBJ1-2, with D unresolved. Trimming removed 5 bases from V and 8 bases from J, with 9 bases in between. CDR1 is SEHNR, CDR2 FQNEAQ, per germline (reference sequence). The CDR3 sequence is 11 residues long.

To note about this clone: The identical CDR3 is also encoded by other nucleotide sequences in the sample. CDR3 nucleotide sequence: TGTGCCTGGAGTGTAAAGCGCCGGAATTCACCCCTCCACTTT. This codes for CAWSVKRRNSPLHF. The chain links TRBV30 to TRBJ1-6; D not certain. Trimming removed 0 bases at V and 7 bases at J, with 10 bases between. The CDR3 sequence is 14 residues long. CDR1 GTSNPN and CDR2 SVGIG come from the germline V gene (reference sequence). Using reference TRBV30 and TRBJ1-6 for the parts outside the CDR3, the full variable domain is SQTIHQWPATLVQPVGSPLSLECTVEGTSNPNLYWYRQAAGRGLQLLFYSVGIGQISSEVPQNLSASRPQDRQFILSSKKLLLSDSGFYLCAWSVKRRNSPLHFGNGTRLTVT.

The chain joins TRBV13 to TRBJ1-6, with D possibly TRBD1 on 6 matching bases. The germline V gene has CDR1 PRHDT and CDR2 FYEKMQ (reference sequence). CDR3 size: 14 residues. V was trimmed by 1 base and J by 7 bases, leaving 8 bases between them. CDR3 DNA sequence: TGTGCCAGCAGCTTAGCCGGGGGCAATTCACCCCTCCACTTT. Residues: CASSLAGGNSPLHF.

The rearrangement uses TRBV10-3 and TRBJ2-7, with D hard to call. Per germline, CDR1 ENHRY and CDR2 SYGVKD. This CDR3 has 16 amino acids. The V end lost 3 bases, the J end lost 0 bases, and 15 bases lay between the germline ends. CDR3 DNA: TGTGCCATCAGTGATGTTAGGTGGGCTTCCTCCTACGAGCAGTACTTC. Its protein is CAISDVRWASSYEQYF.

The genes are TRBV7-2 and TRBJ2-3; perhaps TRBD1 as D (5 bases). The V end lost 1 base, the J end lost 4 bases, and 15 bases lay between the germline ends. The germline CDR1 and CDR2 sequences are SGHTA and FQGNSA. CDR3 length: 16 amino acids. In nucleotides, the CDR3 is TGTGCCAGCAGCTTAGTAGGGGATCTTAACCCAGATACGCAGTATTTT. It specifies CASSLVGDLNPDTQYF.

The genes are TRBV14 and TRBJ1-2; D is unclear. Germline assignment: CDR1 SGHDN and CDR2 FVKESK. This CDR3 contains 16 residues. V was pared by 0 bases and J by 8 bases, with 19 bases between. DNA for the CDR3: TGTGCCAGCAGCCAAGATCGATGGGGATCGTTGGAGGGCTACACCTTC. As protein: CASSQDRWGSLEGYTF.

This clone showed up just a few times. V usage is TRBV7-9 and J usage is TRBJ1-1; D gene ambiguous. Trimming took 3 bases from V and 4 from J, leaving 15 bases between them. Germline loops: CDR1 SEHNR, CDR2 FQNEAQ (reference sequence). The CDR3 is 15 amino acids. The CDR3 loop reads CASSFGVQLGTEAFF. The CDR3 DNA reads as TGTGCCAGCAGCTTTGGGGTACAGTTGGGCACTGAAGCTTTCTTT. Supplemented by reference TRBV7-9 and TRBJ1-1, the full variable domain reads DTGVSQNPRHKITKRGQNVTFRCDPISEHNRLYWYRQTLGQGPEFLTYFQNEAQLEKSRLLSDRFSAERPKGSFSTLEIQRTEQGDSAMYLCASSFGVQLGTEAFFGQGTRLTVV.

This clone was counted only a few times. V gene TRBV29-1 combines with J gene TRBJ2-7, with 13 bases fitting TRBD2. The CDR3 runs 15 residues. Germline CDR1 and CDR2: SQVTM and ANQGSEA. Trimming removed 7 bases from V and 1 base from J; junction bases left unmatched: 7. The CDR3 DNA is TGCAGCGCTACAGGGGGACTAGCGGGGTCCTACGAGCAGTACTTC. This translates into CSATGGLAGSYEQYF.

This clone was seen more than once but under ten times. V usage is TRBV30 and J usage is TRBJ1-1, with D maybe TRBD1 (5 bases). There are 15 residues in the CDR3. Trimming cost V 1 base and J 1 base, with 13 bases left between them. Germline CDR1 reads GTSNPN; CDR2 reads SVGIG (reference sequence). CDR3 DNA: TGTGCCTGGAGTGGACAGCTCACCTCGAACACTGAAGCTTTCTTT. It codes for CAWSGQLTSNTEAFF.

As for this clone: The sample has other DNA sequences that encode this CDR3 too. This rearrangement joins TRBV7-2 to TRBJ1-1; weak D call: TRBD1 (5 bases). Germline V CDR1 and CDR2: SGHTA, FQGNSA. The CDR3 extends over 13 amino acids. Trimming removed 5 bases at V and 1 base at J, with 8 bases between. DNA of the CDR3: TGTGCCAGCAGCCTCGACAGGAACACTGAAGCTTTCTTT. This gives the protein CASSLDRNTEAFF.

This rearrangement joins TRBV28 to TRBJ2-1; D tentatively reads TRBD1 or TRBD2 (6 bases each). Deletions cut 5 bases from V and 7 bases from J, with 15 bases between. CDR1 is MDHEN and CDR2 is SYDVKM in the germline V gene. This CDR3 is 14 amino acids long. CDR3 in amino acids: CASSRGASTNEQFF. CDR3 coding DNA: TGTGCCAGCAGTAGGGGGGCTAGCACTAATGAGCAGTTCTTC.